This T cell receptor beta chain emerged from a study of blood T cell repertoires in COVID-19. Overall study: PBMCs, B-cell-depleted T cells, or T cells provided the cDNA or gDNA that made up the material.

This CDR3 is built from 13 residues. Trimming shortened V by 6 bases and J by 4 bases, and 12 bases separated the two germline ends. This table comes from immunoSEQ multiplex PCR, and its TCRdb copy is limited to in-frame clones, with some not included. The sample has about 480,000 clones; approximately 90% are singletons. Participants were aged about 18 to 90 years, lived in over 20 US areas, and enrolled virtually. Cohort 3 donors were reported recovered after two negative PCRs, clearance, or symptom resolution. This receptor was obtained from a middle-aged woman who had recovered from COVID-19. The material sequenced was PBMCs or T cells enriched from blood (not recorded which). The V gene is TRBV12-3 or TRBV12-4, the J gene TRBJ1-2; D gene unclear. DNA for the CDR3: TGTGCCAGCAGCGTGGAGTGGGTCTATGGCTACACCTTC. It encodes CASSVEWVYGYTF.